This entry lists 12 T cell receptor beta chains sequenced from one sample in a study of T cells in women clearing cervical HPV infection. The table came from immunoSEQ multiplex PCR; TCRdb's copy has only in-frame clones and leaves some out. Here the sample table reports 30,000 to 35,000 clones. Input material: blood buffy coat. The receptors stem from a woman between 18 and 70 years old with a cervical HPV16 infection that either progressed to CIN3+ or cleared (not recorded which).

As for this clone: The CDR3 end lies 3 residues beyond the end of the read and is filled in from the germline J gene. The chain carries TRBV19 and TRBJ1-2, with D unclear. Germline V gene sequence: CDR1 LNHDA, CDR2 SQIVND (reference sequence). The CDR3 covers 15 residues. CDR3 sequence reads: CASRPAGLSADTYTF. CDR3 DNA (partial): TGTGCCAGTAGGCCAGCGGGGTTATCGGCAGATACC.

Concerning this clone itself: The read terminates 3 residues before the CDR3 end, so the remaining end is supplied by the germline J gene. The chain recombines TRBV6-1 with TRBJ2-3; 12 bases fit TRBD2. The CDR3 runs to 15 residues. The V and J ends lost 4 bases and 2 bases, in that order; junction bases with no gene match: 1. Germline V gene data show CDR1 as MNHNS and CDR2 as SASEGT. The sequenced part of the CDR3 DNA is TGTGCCAGCAGTGGACTAGCGGGGGCCACAGATACG. Its protein is CASSGLAGATDT. The CDR3 reads in full as CASSGLAGATDTQYF.

With regard to this clone: The sequenced fragment ends 3 residues before the CDR3 boundary, so the rest is inferred from the germline J gene. The chain recombines TRBV7-8 with TRBJ2-1; D not certain. Trimming left V 4 bases short and J 5 bases short, with 3 bases between. Germline loops: CDR1 SGHVS, CDR2 FQNEAQ. This CDR3 spans 11 amino acids. The CDR3 here is CASSSDNEQFF. The CDR3 bases that were read are TGTGCCAGCAGCTCAGACAATGAG.

Notes on this clone: The CDR3 goes on 3 residues after the read ends, and that part is filled in from the germline J gene. This sequence joins TRBV5-1 and TRBJ2-3; 9 bases are a match to TRBD2. The CDR3 spans 14 residues. Germline V gene sequence: CDR1 SGHRS, CDR2 YFSETQ. The part of the CDR3 DNA that was read is TGCGCCAGCAGACTAGCGGGCCGACAAGAGACG. Protein sequence: CASRLAGRQET. The CDR3 reads in full as CASRLAGRQETQYF.

The CDR3 DNA, read in part, is TGCGCCAGCAGCCCGCTACCCCAGGGGGCGTCCTACAATGAG. Its translation: CASSPLPQGASYNE. The full CDR3 sequence reads CASSPLPQGASYNEQFF. The J gene is TRBJ2-1, the V gene TRBV5-1, with TRBD1 identical over 8 bases. The observed sequence ends 3 residues before the CDR3 terminus, with the missing tail filled in from the germline J gene. V shed 4 bases, J shed 1 base, and the junction held 10 bases outside the gene matches. The germline V gene has CDR1 SGHRS and CDR2 YFSETQ. The CDR3 extends over 17 amino acids.

On this clone: The read halts 3 residues ahead of the CDR3 end, with the missing end drawn from the germline J gene. Other nucleotide sequences in the sample specify the same CDR3. This chain connects TRBV7-9 to TRBJ1-3, with a weak D call TRBD1 (5 bases). V was cut by 5 bases and J by 2 bases, with 10 bases left in between. The CDR3 loop spans 14 amino acids. Germline values: CDR1 SEHNR, CDR2 FQNEAQ (reference sequence). CDR3 DNA (partial): TGTGCCAGCAGCGCGCAGGGAACTGGAAACACC. Translated, it gives CASSAQGTGNT. The full CDR3 protein reads CASSAQGTGNTIYF.

Partial CDR3 DNA: TGCAGTGCAGGAACTCCCACAGGGGCTTATGGC. It specifies CSAGTPTGAYG. The entire CDR3 is CSAGTPTGAYGYTF. The J gene is TRBJ1-2, the V gene TRBV20-1; 7 bases agree with TRBD1. The read is 3 residues too short to cover the CDR3 end, so that end is filled in from the germline J gene. This CDR3 region has 14 residues. CDR1 and CDR2 from the germline V gene are DFQATT and SNEGSKA (reference sequence). With V trimmed by 6 bases and J by 5 bases, 12 bases remained unmatched.

About this clone: The DNA ends 3 residues before the CDR3 does, and the rest of the CDR3 is filled in from the germline J gene. The chain combines TRBV5-1 with TRBJ2-1; 9 nucleotides match TRBD2. The CDR3 contains 16 residues. Germline loops: CDR1 SGHRS, CDR2 YFSETQ. V lost 0 bases to trimming and J lost 7 bases; unmatched junction nucleotides: 8. CDR3 DNA, as far as it was read: TGCGCCAGCAGCTTGGTACGCGGGGGGGCCGGTAATGAG. This gives the protein CASSLVRGGAGNE. The full CDR3 protein reads CASSLVRGGAGNEQFF.

Regarding this clone: The CDR3 end lies 3 residues beyond the end of the read and is filled in from the germline J gene. The chain joins TRBV5-6 to TRBJ2-7; possibly TRBD1 for D (5 bases). This CDR3 comprises 12 residues. From germline, CDR1 is SGHDT and CDR2 YYEEEE. V was cut by 5 bases and J by 6 bases, with 12 bases left in between. The part of the CDR3 DNA that was read is TGTGCCAGCAGTCACAGGAACGGCGAG. This gives the protein CASSHRNGE. The whole CDR3 region reads CASSHRNGEQYF.

Worth noting for this clone: The read stops 3 residues short of the end of the CDR3; the missing end is completed from the germline J gene. This chain joins TRBV6-2 or TRBV6-3 and TRBJ2-7; D not certain. CDR3 length equals 14 residues. Germline V gives CDR1 MNHEY, CDR2 SVGEGT. With 5 bases removed from V and 0 bases from J, the gap between germline ends came to 11 bases. CDR3 residues: CASSLPTGSYEQYF. CDR3 bases read: TGTGCCAGCAGTCTCCCCACCGGCTCCTACGAG.

Details on this clone: The sequenced fragment ends 3 residues before the CDR3 boundary, so the rest is inferred from the germline J gene. This rearrangement joins TRBV6-2 or TRBV6-3 to TRBJ2-7; no clear D gene. V was pared by 8 bases and J by 2 bases, with 10 bases between. The CDR3 extends over 12 amino acids. Germline-derived CDR1 and CDR2 are MNHEY and SVGEGT. The part of the CDR3 DNA that was read is TGTGCCAGCCTGTTGCAGGCCTACGAG. Encoded protein: CASLLQAYE. The CDR3 in its entirety is CASLLQAYEQYF.

Comments on this clone: The read ends 3 residues before the CDR3 terminus; that terminus is restored from the germline J gene. The V gene is TRBV2, the J gene TRBJ2-6; TRBD1 agrees at 8 bases. Per the germline V gene, CDR1 is SNHLY and CDR2 is FYNNEI. The CDR3 sequence is 16 residues long. Trimming removed 4 bases from V and 0 bases from J; junction bases left unmatched: 2. The DNA read from the CDR3 is TGTGCCAGCAGTGCAGGGGGCGCCTCTGGGGCCAACGTC. Its protein product is CASSAGGASGANV. The entire CDR3 reads CASSAGGASGANVLTF.